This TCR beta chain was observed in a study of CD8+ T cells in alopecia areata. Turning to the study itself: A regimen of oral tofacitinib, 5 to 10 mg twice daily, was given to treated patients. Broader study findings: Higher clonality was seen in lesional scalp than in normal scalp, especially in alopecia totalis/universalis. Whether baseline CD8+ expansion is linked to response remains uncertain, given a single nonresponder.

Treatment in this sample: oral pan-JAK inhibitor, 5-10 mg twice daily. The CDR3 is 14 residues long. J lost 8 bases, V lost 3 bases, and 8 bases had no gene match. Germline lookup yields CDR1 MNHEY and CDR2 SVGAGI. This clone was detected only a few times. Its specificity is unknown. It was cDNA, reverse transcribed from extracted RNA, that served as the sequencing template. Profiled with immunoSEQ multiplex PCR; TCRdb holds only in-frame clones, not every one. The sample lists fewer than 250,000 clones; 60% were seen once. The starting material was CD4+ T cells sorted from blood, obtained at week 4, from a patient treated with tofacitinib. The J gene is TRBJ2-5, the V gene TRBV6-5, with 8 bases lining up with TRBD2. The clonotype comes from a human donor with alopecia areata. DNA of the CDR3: TGTGCCAGCAGTTATTCCGGGACTAGGGGCACCCAGTACTTC. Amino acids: CASSYSGTRGTQYF.